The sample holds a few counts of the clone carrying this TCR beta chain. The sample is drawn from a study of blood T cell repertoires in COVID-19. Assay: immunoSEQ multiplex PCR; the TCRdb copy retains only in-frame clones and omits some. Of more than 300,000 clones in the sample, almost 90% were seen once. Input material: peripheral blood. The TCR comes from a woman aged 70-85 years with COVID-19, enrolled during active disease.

CDR3 bases: TGTGCCAGCAGCCGGTATAGGCGGGACGAAGGGGATCATGAGCAGTTCTTC. Residues: CASSRYRRDEGDHEQFF. The chain combines TRBV21-1 with TRBJ2-1; TRBD2 is the table's D call and was not checked against the DNA. TRBV21-1 corresponds to a pseudogene. This CDR3 has 17 amino acids.